This is a list of T cell receptor beta chains from one sample in a study of cytomegalovirus exposure and HLA in healthy donors. Data came from immunoSEQ multiplex PCR; TCRdb stores just in-frame clones and leaves some out. This listing includes approximately 170,000 clones. The sequenced material came from PBMCs. These TCRs come from a woman aged 18-29 years in good health and CMV-seropositive. CDR3s include the opening cysteine and the closing phenylalanine or tryptophan.

length,V,CDR3
13,TRBV7-9,CASSPQGARGYTF
15,TRBV2,CASRGYGSGLETQYF
14,TRBV9,CASSRDSVNYGYTF
16,TRBV7-8,CASSAQGLEYYNEQFF
14,TRBV11-2,CASSLVSFQETQYF
15,TRBV5-1,CASSLRGMDTGELFF
17,TRBV6-7,CASSYFILQGPPYEQYF
16,TRBV10-3,CAISAGEAGSGTEAFF
15,TRBV29-1,CSVEDREGGTYEQYF
16,TRBV6-5,CASSYGYQGEWTEAFF
17,TRBV4-2,CASSQDRAGAFNQPQHF
14,TRBV5-1,CASSFGAGADEQFF
15,TRBV7-6,CASSFFGRAVDTQYF
15,TRBV7-9,CASSSRLAGGDTQYF
18,TRBV5-4,CASSHRTSGRAKGYEQYF
13,TRBV18,CASSPGQLYEQYF
14,TRBV5-1,CASSPGVGVETQYF
15,TRBV19,CASSSLTGKDYGYTF
13,TRBV7-2,CASSKTHPYEQYF
14,TRBV30,CAWSLGQGAYEQYF
12,TRBV11-3,CASSLGQGISFF
14,TRBV6-5,CASSTGLPNEKLFF
15,TRBV11-3,CASSPTGGDFYEQYF
11,TRBV20-1,CSASGVYGYTF
16,TRBV15,CATSRNRGPGVYEQYF
15,TRBV7-9,CASSLAGAPYNEQFF
15,TRBV10-1,CASRGGGAPKNIQYF
17,TRBV27,CASSTRPTDPLNTEAFF